One T cell receptor (beta chain) is described in this entry. The data belong to a study of cytomegalovirus exposure and HLA in healthy donors. After removal of 7 bases from V and 3 bases from J, the junction contained 5 bases not matched to a gene. There are 13 residues in the CDR3. Germline V gene sequence: CDR1 SGHDT, CDR2 YYEEEE. In the PCR, 60 Vbeta and 13 Jbeta primers were used. Measured with immunoSEQ multiplex PCR; TCRdb has only the in-frame clones, and not every one. This table holds tens of thousands of clones. The chain couples TRBV5-6 to TRBJ2-3; 7 bases are a match to TRBD1. This TCR derives from a human donor in good health. The sequenced sample consisted of PBMCs. CDR3 sequence reads: CASQGQRTDTQYF. The CDR3 DNA reads as TGTGCCAGCCAGGGACAGAGGACAGATACGCAGTATTTT.